Shown below are 27 T cell receptor beta chains from a single sample sequenced in a study of blood T cell repertoires in COVID-19. Libraries were prepared by immunoSEQ multiplex PCR; TCRdb keeps only in-frame clonotypes and omits some of them. The sample yields about 180,000 clones, around 85% seen once. The sequencing input was peripheral blood. These TCRs come from a person between 70 and 80 years old with COVID-19, enrolled during active disease.

The rearrangement uses TRBV9 and TRBJ2-1; D is unclear. The germline CDR1 and CDR2 sequences are SGDLS and YYNGEE. The CDR3 is 11 amino acids. V lost 0 bases to trimming and J lost 10 bases, with 5 bases between them. The CDR3 protein is CASSVGREQFF. Written as DNA, the CDR3 is TGTGCCAGCAGCGTAGGCAGGGAGCAGTTCTTC.

J is TRBJ2-2 and V is TRBV3-1 (or the pseudogene TRBV3-2), with a weak D call TRBD2 (6 bases). Trimming took 5 bases from V and 5 from J, leaving 15 bases between them. The CDR3 loop spans 15 amino acids. Germline lookup yields CDR1 LGHDT and CDR2 YNNKEL (reference sequence). CDR3 residues: CASSGGVFGTGELFF. DNA of the CDR3: TGTGCCAGCAGCGGAGGGGTGTTTGGTACCGGGGAGCTGTTTTTT.

The chain uses TRBV27 and TRBJ2-1, with 13 bases matching TRBD2. In germline, CDR1 is MNHEY, CDR2 SMNVEV (reference sequence). This CDR3 is 17 amino acids long. Trimming removed 5 bases from V and 7 bases from J; junction bases left unmatched: 11. CDR3 DNA sequence: TGTGCCAGCAGTACTAGCGGGAGGGGCTCGCGTCCGAATGAGCAGTTCTTC. It yields the protein CASSTSGRGSRPNEQFF.

The chain employs TRBV5-6 and TRBJ1-2; 9 bases align to TRBD1. Germline values: CDR1 SGHDT, CDR2 YYEEEE. V gave up 4 bases and J gave up 5 bases; unmatched junction bases: 9. CDR3 length: 15 amino acids. The CDR3 protein is CASSTGGRVWYGYTF. The CDR3 coding sequence is TGTGCCAGCAGCACAGGGGGCAGAGTGTGGTATGGCTACACCTTC.

The V gene is TRBV4-1, the J gene TRBJ2-1, with 8 bases aligning to TRBD2. V trimming: 0 bases; J trimming: 11 bases; junction bases outside the gene matches: 12. Germline V gene data show CDR1 as MGHRA and CDR2 as YSYEKL. The CDR3 is made up of 16 amino acids. The DNA of the CDR3 is TGCGCCAGCAGCCAAGAGGCTAGCGGGCTTCCCTTGCAGCAGTTCTTC. Amino acids: CASSQEASGLPLQQFF.

The chain carries TRBV18 and TRBJ2-2, with D maybe TRBD2 (5 bases). Germline CDR1 reads KGHSH; CDR2 reads LQKENI. The CDR3 extends over 14 amino acids. Trimming pared 6 bases from V and 4 bases from J, leaving 12 bases between. CDR3 nucleotides: TGTGCCAGCTCGGGAGAGTATGGCACCGGGGAGCTGTTTTTT. It codes for CASSGEYGTGELFF.

The J gene is TRBJ2-3, the V gene TRBV19, with TRBD2 matching over 9 bases. Germline-derived CDR1 and CDR2 are LNHDA and SQIVND (reference sequence). The CDR3 loop spans 16 amino acids. Trimming removed 2 bases from V and 0 bases from J; junction bases left unmatched: 3. CDR3 bases: TGTGCCAGTAGTATACAGCGGGGGGTAAGCACAGATACGCAGTATTTT. Translated, it gives CASSIQRGVSTDTQYF.

The chain couples TRBV6-5 to TRBJ1-1, with D maybe TRBD1 (6 bases). Germline V CDR1 and CDR2: MNHEY, SVGAGI. The CDR3 has 11 residues. The ends were cut back, 9 bases at V and 4 bases at J, with 9 bases in the middle. CDR3 nucleotides: TGTGCCAGTGCAGGGGTCACTGAAGCTTTCTTT. It yields the protein CASAGVTEAFF.

This chain joins TRBV28 and TRBJ1-1, with TRBD1 as a possible D gene (5 bases). Germline CDR1 MDHEN, CDR2 SYDVKM. The CDR3 extends over 13 amino acids. V lost 7 bases and J lost 5, with 14 bases in between. CDR3 sequence reads: CASMGGEWTEAFF. CDR3 DNA sequence: TGTGCCAGCATGGGAGGGGAGTGGACTGAAGCTTTCTTT.

The rearrangement links TRBV19 to TRBJ2-3, with TRBD2 matching over 13 bases. The CDR3 has 17 residues. From germline, CDR1 is LNHDA and CDR2 SQIVND (reference sequence). The J segment lost 4 bases and the V segment lost 3 bases, leaving 7 bases of the junction unmatched. Here the CDR3 DNA reads TGTGCCAGTAGTATCGGGGGTACTAGCGGGAGGGCAGATACGCAGTATTTT. Its protein product is CASSIGGTSGRADTQYF.

The gene calls are TRBV5-6 and TRBJ1-6, with TRBD1 matching 11 bases. Trimming cost V 6 bases and J 11 bases; bases outside gene matches: 7. Germline values: CDR1 SGHDT, CDR2 YYEEEE. The length of the CDR3 is 14 residues. This CDR3 is CASTTGQGGTPLHF. The CDR3 region has the DNA TGTGCCAGCACCACGGGACAGGGGGGCACACCCCTCCACTTT. The full variable domain, rest sourced from reference TRBV5-6 and TRBJ1-6, is DAGVTQSPTHLIKTRGQQVTLRCSPKSGHDTVSWYQQALGQGPQFIFQYYEEEERQRGNFPDRFSGHQFPNYSSELNVNALLLGDSALYLCASTTGQGGTPLHFGNGTRLTVT.

This chain uses TRBV29-1 with TRBJ2-3; perhaps TRBD1 as D (6 bases). V lost 2 bases and J lost 1, with 7 bases in between. The CDR3 totals 13 residues. Germline lookup yields CDR1 SQVTM and CDR2 ANQGSEA. The chain's CDR3 is CSVEKGGTDTQYF. The CDR3 DNA follows: TGCAGCGTTGAAAAGGGGGGCACAGATACGCAGTATTTT.

The rearrangement joins TRBV6-2 or TRBV6-3 to TRBJ2-1, with D hard to call. Germline lookup yields CDR1 MNHEY and CDR2 SVGEGT. The V end lost 1 base, the J end lost 6 bases, and 4 bases lay between the germline ends. This CDR3 region has 12 residues. The CDR3 sequence: CASSYYSNEQFF. In DNA, the CDR3 is TGTGCCAGCAGTTACTACAGCAATGAGCAGTTCTTC.

The V gene is TRBV7-3, the J gene TRBJ2-1, with 10 bases that match TRBD2. Germline V lookup: CDR1 SGHTA, CDR2 FQGTGA. The CDR3 has 15 residues. V shed 5 bases and J 4 bases; nucleotides not matched to a gene: 5. The DNA of the CDR3 is TGTGCCAGCAGCGAAACACTAGCGGGATACAATGAGCAGTTCTTC. This sequence encodes CASSETLAGYNEQFF.

This clone was counted a single time. The chain combines TRBV7-8 with TRBJ2-5, with 8 bases fitting TRBD2. V shed 7 bases, J shed 5 bases, and the junction held 12 bases outside the gene matches. Germline V CDR1 and CDR2: SGHVS, FQNEAQ. This CDR3 is built from 15 residues. CDR3 amino acids: CASTVRLAGLETQYF. For the CDR3, the DNA is TGTGCCAGCACGGTCCGGTTAGCGGGGCTGGAGACCCAGTACTTC.

J is TRBJ2-3 and V is TRBV4-3; D uncertain. Germline CDR1 LGHNA, CDR2 YSLEER. The CDR3 runs 15 residues. V dropped 0 bases and J dropped 2 bases, with 9 bases sitting between them. As DNA, the CDR3 is TGCGCCAGCAGCCAAGATACGGGTATCACAGATACGCAGTATTTT. Its translation is CASSQDTGITDTQYF.

A few counts support this clone. The V call is TRBV5-4, the J call TRBJ1-6, with D perhaps matching TRBD1 (5 bases). V dropped 1 base and J dropped 6 bases, with 11 bases sitting between them. The V gene's germline CDR1 is SGHNT and CDR2 YYREEE (reference sequence). The CDR3 has 15 amino acids. This chain's CDR3 is CASSLSRALNSPLHF. DNA for the CDR3: TGTGCCAGCAGCTTGTCCAGGGCGCTTAATTCACCCCTCCACTTT.

The chain carries TRBV7-2 and TRBJ1-5; D ambiguous. V was cut by 11 bases and J by 1 base, with 18 bases left in between. The germline gives CDR1 SGHTA, CDR2 FQGNSA. The CDR3 totals 15 residues. The CDR3 coding sequence is TGTGCCGCCAGCCGCTCCGGAGGAAGCAATCAGCCCCAGCATTTT. It specifies CAASRSGGSNQPQHF.

This chain joins TRBV6-6 and TRBJ1-1; 8 bases agree with TRBD1. Per the germline V gene, CDR1 is MNHNY and CDR2 is SVGAGI (reference sequence). The CDR3 totals 11 residues. The V and J ends lost 11 bases and 8 bases, in that order; junction bases with no gene match: 7. The CDR3 DNA reads TGTGCCGGACAGGGAGCTTCCGAAGCTTTCTTT. This codes for CAGQGASEAFF.

The chain joins TRBV7-8 to TRBJ1-1; 8 nucleotides align to TRBD1. With V trimmed by 3 bases and J by 3 bases, 15 bases remained unmatched. The germline CDR1 and CDR2 sequences are SGHVS and FQNEAQ. This CDR3 has 18 amino acids. The CDR3: CASSLNGQGSLLDTEAFF. The CDR3, as DNA: TGTGCCAGCAGCTTGAACGGACAGGGTAGTCTATTGGACACTGAAGCTTTCTTT.

V is TRBV20-1 and J is TRBJ1-3; perhaps TRBD1 as D (5 bases). The V and J ends lost 3 bases and 4 bases respectively, with 10 bases between them. CDR1 and CDR2 from the germline V gene are DFQATT and SNEGSKA (reference sequence). The CDR3 loop spans 13 amino acids. The CDR3 protein is CSASQGVGNTIYF. The CDR3 DNA is TGCAGTGCTAGTCAGGGTGTAGGAAACACCATATATTTT.

V and J are TRBV19 and TRBJ2-3, with TRBD2 matching over 11 bases. CDR3 length equals 19 residues. The J segment lost 0 bases and the V segment lost 6 bases, leaving 14 bases of the junction unmatched. Germline V lookup: CDR1 LNHDA, CDR2 SQIVND (reference sequence). In nucleotides, the CDR3 is TGTGCCAGTAGCAAAAAATCAAGGACTAGCGGGCATAGCACAGATACGCAGTATTTT. Protein product: CASSKKSRTSGHSTDTQYF.

This clone was seen only once. The chain recombines TRBV10-3 with TRBJ1-3, with unresolved D. Trimming took off 4 bases at V and 0 bases at J, with 10 bases between the two ends. The CDR3 length is 15 residues. The germline V gene has CDR1 ENHRY and CDR2 SYGVKD. For the CDR3, the DNA is TGTGCCATCAGTGCTCAGATTGACTCTGGAAACACCATATATTTT. Its protein product is CAISAQIDSGNTIYF.

The rearrangement uses TRBV6-5 and TRBJ2-5; D is undetermined. Germline V lookup: CDR1 MNHEY, CDR2 SVGAGI. V lost 2 bases and J 4 bases, leaving 11 bases between the germline ends. The CDR3 runs to 14 residues. CDR3 residues: CASSYVRDRETQYF. Written as DNA, the CDR3 is TGTGCCAGCAGTTACGTTCGCGATAGAGAGACCCAGTACTTC.

This chain uses TRBV7-9 with TRBJ2-3; D possibly corresponds to TRBD2 (5 bases). This CDR3 region has 15 residues. Trimming took 1 base from V and 6 from J, leaving 14 bases between them. Germline assignment: CDR1 SEHNR and CDR2 FQNEAQ (reference sequence). As DNA, the CDR3 is TGTGCCAGCAGCTTAGAGGGTGGGAGTGTGGATACGCAGTATTTT. Translated, it gives CASSLEGGSVDTQYF.

The rearrangement links TRBV28 to TRBJ1-2, with TRBD1 as a possible D gene (6 bases). V was pared by 3 bases and J by 1 base, with 12 bases between. The CDR3 runs to 15 residues. Germline V gene lookup returns CDR1 MDHEN and CDR2 SYDVKM. CDR3: CASSLPGQHNYGYTF. CDR3 sequence (DNA): TGTGCCAGCAGTTTGCCCGGACAGCATAACTATGGCTACACCTTC.

The rearrangement links TRBV11-2 to TRBJ1-5, with D maybe TRBD1 (6 bases). CDR3 length: 15 amino acids. V lost 1 base to trimming and J lost 6 bases, with 13 bases between them. Germline loops: CDR1 SGHAT, CDR2 FQNNGV. DNA for the CDR3: TGTGCCAGCAGCTTAGGGTCAACAGGGCGTCAGCCCCAGCATTTT. Its translation is CASSLGSTGRQPQHF.